The clone carrying this T cell receptor beta chain was seen more than once but under ten times. This sample was taken from a study of T cell repertoires in cytomegalovirus infection. TCRdb processed the reads anew with MiXCR; each CDR3 protein has one entry. The sample yields more than 85,000 distinct CDR3 sequences, approximately 16% seen once. Trimming shortened V by 1 base and J by 2 bases, and 6 bases separated the two germline ends. This CDR3 has 13 amino acids. CDR1 is KGHSH and CDR2 is LQKENI in the germline V gene. This chain connects TRBV18 to TRBJ2-7; no definite D call. Sequencing was done on a sample of PBMCs. The clonotype was recovered from a human donor in good health (CMV status not recorded). Some clones in this sample may be carry-over from other donors' samples. The chain's CDR3 is CASSPQATYEQYF. The CDR3 nucleotides read TGTGCCAGCTCACCACAGGCTACCTACGAGCAGTACTTC.